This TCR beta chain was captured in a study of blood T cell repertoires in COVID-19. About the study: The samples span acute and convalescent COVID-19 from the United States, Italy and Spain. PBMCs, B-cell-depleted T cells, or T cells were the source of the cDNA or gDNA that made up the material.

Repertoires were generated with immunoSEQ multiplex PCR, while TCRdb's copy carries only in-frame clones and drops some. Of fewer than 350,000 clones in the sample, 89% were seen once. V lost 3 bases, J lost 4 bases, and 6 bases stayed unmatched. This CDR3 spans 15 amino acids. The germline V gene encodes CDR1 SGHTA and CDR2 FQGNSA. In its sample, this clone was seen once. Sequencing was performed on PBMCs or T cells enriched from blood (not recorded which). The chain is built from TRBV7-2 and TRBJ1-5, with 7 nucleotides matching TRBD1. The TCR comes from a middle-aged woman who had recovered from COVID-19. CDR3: CASSLLRDSNQPQHF. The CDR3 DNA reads TGTGCCAGCAGCTTGCTAAGGGACAGTAATCAGCCCCAGCATTTT.